This entry features one T cell receptor (beta chain) sequence. Its antigen is still unknown. No base-level quality is on record; no much larger clone is a single base apart. On a MiSeq, deep resolution sequencing aimed for a depth between 1 in 1 million and 1 in 200,000 T cells, with each clonotype covered approximately 10x on average. The immunoSEQ hsTCRB Kit was used to generate the TCR beta libraries. Turning to the authors' computational methods: The data were analyzed with ImmunoSEQ Analyzer and ImmunoSEQ Data Assistant, and V, D and J gene assignments followed IMGT definitions. Clonality, which ranges from 0 to 1, was calculated as one minus the normalized Shannon entropy of productive rearrangement frequencies. Only overrepresented clonotypes making up at least 0.05% of the repertoire of each patient were included in the public clonotype analysis. Repertoires from approximately 13 age-matched healthy donors in immuneACCESS were used as clonality controls. The immuneACCESS repertoire file appears here via TCRdb, limited to in-frame rearrangements. These files lack a portion of the clones; in checked studies, under half of the deficit traces to unresolved V genes, and the cause of the others is not known. That table is the source of V, J and clone size, and D and trimming were worked out from the DNA. A total of 150,000 or so clones appear in this sample, more than 80% of them only once. In total, the top ten clones hold roughly 4.5% of the sample.

Per the publication, the time point label means: 20 to 25 months on ibrutinib. For TCR beta library preparation, about 2.2 micrograms of genomic DNA was extracted from cryopreserved PBMCs. Longitudinal blood samples from CLL patients on ibrutinib monotherapy underwent high-throughput TCR beta sequencing. The patients took part in an open-label, single-center phase 2 trial of ibrutinib monotherapy. This sample is drawn from a study of cytotoxic CD8 clonotypes in ibrutinib-treated CLL (dated by TCRdb to about 2021). In the study overall: The cohort had ten to twelve relapsed/refractory and under 16 treatment-naive patients; about 17 were IGHV unmutated. Responses were partial in around 25 patients and complete in 2; after median approximately 66 months follow-up, 14 stayed in remission and about twelve progressed. Response samples were obtained after a median of around 11 months of treatment, with a range of about 6 to 36 months. An average of around 250,000 productive templates and 80,000 to 100,000 productive rearrangements was obtained per sample. Longitudinal samples were obtainable from about 30% of the roughly 90 participants in the trial. Cryopreserved peripheral blood mononuclear cells were obtained prior to treatment, at the time of response, and at either disease progression or sustained remission. Patients were still on ibrutinib when every remission and progressive disease sample was collected. General conclusions and limits of the study: Clonality rose at ibrutinib response, remained stable during sustained remission, and dropped back toward baseline at progression. At baseline, clonality was higher than in age-matched healthy donors and showed a strong correlation with circulating CD8+ T-cell counts. Sampling times were not matched between patients in sustained remission and patients whose disease was progressing, and lymph node repertoires were not examined. Public clonotypes were found to be uncommon and were observed to contract or remain stable during treatment; the increase in clonality was shown to reflect expansion of private clonotypes at ibrutinib response.

V drops 5 bases and J drops 0 bases, leaving 11 bases in between. Its CDR3 holds 15 amino acids, cysteine through phenylalanine. Only the CDR3 DNA is retained, 45 bases long and in frame from the first base. Sequences MDHEN (CDR1) and SYDVKM (CDR2) are obtained from the germline V gene. This clonotype originated in a human donor with chronic lymphocytic leukemia. The input for sequencing was PBMCs, taken after 24 months of ibrutinib treatment. The rearranged chain carries TRBV28 and TRBJ1-5, with no confident D gene call. The CDR3 reads as follows: CASSINDGSNQPQHF. The nucleotide sequence reads TGTGCCAGCAGTATAAACGACGGTAGCAATCAGCCCCAGCATTTT.